The clone carrying this T cell receptor beta chain was counted many times. Its antigen is as yet unknown. These data originate in a study of T-cell memory formation after mild COVID-19. Background on the study: TCR clusters were mostly donor specific.

Study observations and caveats: Pre-infection memory held some responding clones, suggesting pre-existing cross-reactive T cells responded. Later expanders leaned CD4+, whereas clones that contracted between day 15 and 85 were balanced CD4/CD8.

V was pared by 4 bases and J by 3 bases, with 9 bases between. The CDR3 runs 12 residues. Germline-derived CDR1 and CDR2 are SQVTM and ANQGSEA. The 5'RACE method, run with constant-segment primers, produced TCR alpha and TCR beta cDNA libraries (carrying sample barcodes and UMIs). TCRdb recomputed calls from the 5' RACE reads with MiXCR, one row per CDR3 protein. The data show about 180,000 distinct CDR3 sequences, 15% to 20% seen once. The source material was PBMCs or a T cell subset sorted from them (not recorded which). The source is a young man who had mild COVID-19 (a few samples of this study predate the infection). Cell type and time point are not known. This chain links TRBV29-1 with TRBJ1-1; D might be TRBD1 (5 bases). CDR3 sequence (DNA): TGCAGCGTTGGGGGGATGTACACTGAAGCTTTCTTT. Amino acid sequence: CSVGGMYTEAFF.